The clone carrying this T cell receptor beta chain has at least ten counts. The antigen is unknown. The sample originates from a study of T cells in Graves' hyperthyroidism and ophthalmopathy. Background on the study: Prior to any treatment, at the point of initial diagnosis, peripheral blood was collected. General study points: In the blood, most expanded thyroid clonotypes above 0.001 appeared as well.

TCR beta CDR3 region amplification was performed from RNA transcripts. With the HTBI primer set, the TCR CDR3 went through a first round of RT-PCR. TCRdb re-called the multiplex PCR reads with MiXCR, one entry per CDR3 protein. This sample has fewer than 350,000 distinct CDR3 sequences, with 18% found just once. The diagnoses drew upon clinical symptoms, serum thyroxine and TRAb, thyroid ultrasound and orbital computed tomography. PBMCs were collected from an approximately 10 ml volume of fresh peripheral blood. The V and J ends lost 7 bases and 0 bases, in that order; junction bases with no gene match: 6. Germline lookup yields CDR1 MDHEN and CDR2 SYDVKM. The CDR3 consists of 15 residues.

V and J are TRBV28 and TRBJ1-5, with 7 positions matching TRBD1. Sequenced: blood. The receptor was derived from a woman aged 40-49 years with Graves' ophthalmopathy. The CDR3 region has the DNA TGTGCCAGCAACCGGGACAGACTTAGCAATCAGCCCCAGCATTTT. It encodes CASNRDRLSNQPQHF. The variable domain in full, with the rest retrieved from reference TRBV28 and TRBJ1-5, is DVKVTQSSRYLVKRTGEKVFLECVQDMDHENMFWYRQDPGLGLRLIYFSYDVKMKEKGDIPEGYSVSREKKERFSLILESASTNQTSMYLCASNRDRLSNQPQHFGDGTRLSIL.